These 6 T cell receptor beta chains came from one sample sequenced in a study of T cells after yellow fever vaccination. Using its own MiXCR run on the 5' RACE reads, TCRdb lists one record per CDR3 protein. The sample holds some 560,000 distinct CDR3 sequences, roughly 21% seen once. Sample: PBMCs, taken 15 days after the yellow fever booster vaccination. All receptors derive from a man aged 25 to 45 who received the YFV17D yellow fever vaccine.

This clonotype has only a few counts. This may come from a read error, since a much larger clone is one base off. The chain uses TRBV27 and TRBJ2-3; 7 nucleotides align to TRBD2. CDR1 is MNHEY and CDR2 is SMNVEV in the germline V gene (reference sequence). With V trimmed by 5 bases and J by 2 bases, 4 bases remained unmatched. This CDR3 is built from 14 residues. CDR3 in DNA: TGTGCCAGCAGTCCTGGGACTACCACAGATACGCAGTATTTT. This gives the protein CASSPGTTTDTQYF.

This chain links TRBV20-1 with TRBJ2-1, with D unresolved. This CDR3 spans 13 amino acids. Trimming took off 5 bases at V and 5 bases at J, with 13 bases between the two ends. Germline CDR1 and CDR2: DFQATT and SNEGSKA (reference sequence). The CDR3 DNA reads as TGCAGTGCTTCGAGCCCGATTCACAATGAGCAGTTCTTC. This translates into CSASSPIHNEQFF.

The rearrangement joins TRBV10-3 to TRBJ2-2; no clear D. The CDR3 runs 14 residues. Per the germline V gene, CDR1 is ENHRY and CDR2 is SYGVKD. V shed 0 bases and J shed 4 bases, with 6 bases lying between them. DNA for the CDR3: TGTGCCATCAGTGAGTCGGCCGTCACCGGGGAGCTGTTTTTT. Translation gives CAISESAVTGELFF.

This clonotype was picked up a small number of times. This chain joins TRBV9 and TRBJ2-3, with 8 bases that match TRBD2. Trimming took 0 bases from V and 4 from J; bases not matched to a gene: 10. The germline V gene has CDR1 SGDLS and CDR2 YYNGEE. This CDR3 contains 17 residues. The CDR3 DNA reads TGTGCCAGCAGCGTAGCCCTAGGAAGCGGGAGCTCAGATACGCAGTATTTT. It yields the protein CASSVALGSGSSDTQYF.

This clonotype has just one count. The chain couples TRBV27 to TRBJ1-2; 9 nucleotides line up with TRBD1. CDR1 is MNHEY and CDR2 is SMNVEV in the germline V gene (reference sequence). The CDR3 sequence is 12 residues long. V dropped 3 bases and J dropped 10; count of bases not matched to a gene: 3. CDR3 nucleotide sequence: TGTGCCAGCAGTTTCGGGACAGGGATCTACACCTTC. Amino acid sequence: CASSFGTGIYTF.

This clonotype has a handful of counts. The chain recombines TRBV25-1 with TRBJ2-7; D is undetermined. This CDR3 region has 11 residues. Trimming took off 7 bases at V and 8 bases at J, with 12 bases between the two ends. Germline V gene lookup returns CDR1 MGHDK and CDR2 SYGVNS. CDR3 region: CASNGNGKQYF. CDR3 nucleotides: TGTGCCAGCAATGGGAACGGCAAGCAGTACTTC.